The T cell receptor (beta chain) described here comes from a study of identical twins. This CDR3 contains 15 residues. Germline lookup yields CDR1 SGDLS and CDR2 YYNGEE. The germline V and J ends were trimmed by 4 bases and 0 bases, with 11 bases remaining between them. Study-wide findings and caveats: For out-of-frame alpha sequences shared by twins, low generation probability was in excess. The authors drew conclusions from cross-sectional statistical analysis rather than following the same donors.

This clonotype was detected a few times. Its antigen is not known. TCRdb re-analysed the 5' RACE reads in MiXCR, keeping a single row per CDR3 protein. Here the sample spans 200,000 to 250,000 distinct CDR3 sequences, over 5% being singletons. These data also formed part of another study, on T cells expressing NK-cell markers. That work adds: A few donors' CD3+CD56-NKG2C+ cells were dominated by the same clonotypes.

The gene calls are TRBV9 and TRBJ2-1; D is uncertain. Sequencing was performed on CD8+ T cells sorted from blood. This receptor was obtained from a young woman in good health. The CDR3 DNA reads as TGTGCCAGCAGCCCTTCTGCGGTCTCCTACAATGAGCAGTTCTTC. Translation gives CASSPSAVSYNEQFF. Combining the CDR3 with reference TRBV9 and TRBJ2-1 gives the whole variable domain DSGVTQTPKHLITATGQRVTLRCSPRSGDLSVYWYQQSLDQGLQFLIQYYNGEERAKGNILERFSAQQFPDLHSELNLSSLELGDSALYFCASSPSAVSYNEQFFGPGTRLTVL.